This T cell receptor beta chain was captured by sequencing in a study of blood T cell repertoires in COVID-19. What the recovered Cohort 3 donors had was two negative PCRs, clearance, or symptom resolution. Per the germline V gene, CDR1 is SGHRS and CDR2 is YFSETQ. V was trimmed by 0 bases and J by 3 bases, leaving 9 bases between them. CDR3 length: 14 amino acids. At least ten counts were recorded for this clone. This same CDR3 is encoded by further DNA sequences in the sample. The method was immunoSEQ multiplex PCR; TCRdb's version includes in-frame clones alone and lacks a portion of them. The sample records some 350,000 clones, 85% to 90% being singletons.

The receptor was derived from a man between 18 and 29 years old who had recovered from COVID-19. Sequencing input: PBMCs or T cells enriched from blood (not recorded which). The chain uses TRBV5-1 and TRBJ1-1; D not resolved. Written as DNA, the CDR3 is TGCGCCAGCAGCTTGGCCGGAGGGTACACTGAAGCTTTCTTT. Translated: CASSLAGGYTEAFF.